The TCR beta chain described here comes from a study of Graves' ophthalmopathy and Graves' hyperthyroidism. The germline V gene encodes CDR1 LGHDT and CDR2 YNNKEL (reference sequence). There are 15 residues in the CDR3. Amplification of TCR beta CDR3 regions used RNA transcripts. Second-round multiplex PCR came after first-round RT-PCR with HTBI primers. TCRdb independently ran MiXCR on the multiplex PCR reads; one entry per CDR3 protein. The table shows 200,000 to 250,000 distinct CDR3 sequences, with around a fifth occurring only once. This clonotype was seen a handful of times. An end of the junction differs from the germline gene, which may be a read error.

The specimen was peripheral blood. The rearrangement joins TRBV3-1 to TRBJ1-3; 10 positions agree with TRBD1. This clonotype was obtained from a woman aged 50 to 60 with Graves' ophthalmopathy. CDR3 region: CASSRTGQGPPQPFF. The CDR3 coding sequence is TGTGCCAGCAGTCGAACGGGACAGGGGCCCCCTCAGCCCTTTTTT.